Below, 22 T cell receptor beta chains from the same sample are listed, as sequenced in a study of HIV-infected patients and healthy controls (dated by TCRdb to about 2014). Whole blood was used without fractionating the cells, so the repertoire represented all peripheral T cells without sorting. The method was 5' RACE. For sequencing, an Illumina MiSeq was employed. Using SuperScript III with primers targeting the alpha and beta constant regions, 500 to 550 ng of RNA was reverse transcribed. Separate alpha and beta chain libraries were made by chain-specific third strand synthesis with multiplexing indices. TCRdb took the public reads, trimmed them with fastp at Q25, ran MiXCR for clone calling and kept in-frame beta chains. Rows are combined by CDR3 protein, so each entry shows the most common genes and DNA. Here the sample has thousands of distinct CDR3 sequences; about 8% occur a single time. The ten largest clones represent 8% to 10% of the sample.

The sample consisted of blood, taken before antiretroviral therapy. Receptors were obtained from an adult with HIV infection.

This clonotype was detected many times. The chain carries TRBV12-3 or TRBV12-4 and TRBJ2-6, with D possibly matching TRBD1 (6 bases). Trimming took 6 bases from V and 2 from J, leaving 8 bases between them. The CDR3 sequence is 14 residues long. The CDR3: CASRYRAGANVLTF. CDR3 DNA sequence: TGTGCCAGCAGATACAGGGCTGGGGCCAACGTCCTGACTTTC.

This clonotype ranks as medium-sized. This chain links TRBV6-5 with TRBJ1-5; D ambiguous. Trimming stripped 2 bases from V and 3 bases from J, with 8 bases between. The germline gives CDR1 MNHEY, CDR2 SVGAGI. The CDR3 sequence is 14 residues long. The CDR3: CASSYGRNNQPQHF. DNA of the CDR3: TGTGCCAGCAGTTACGGACGGAACAATCAGCCCCAGCATTTT.

In this sample, this clonotype is medium-sized. The chain has TRBV6-2 or TRBV6-3 and TRBJ1-1; D possibly corresponds to TRBD1 (5 bases). This CDR3 spans 14 amino acids. CDR1 MNHEY and CDR2 SVGEGT come from the germline V gene. Trimming took 5 bases from V and 1 from J, leaving 11 bases between them. CDR3 DNA: TGTGCCAGCAGTCGGGACTCCAGGAACACTGAAGCTTTCTTT. Amino acid sequence: CASSRDSRNTEAFF.

This clonotype was counted ten times or more. The chain is built from TRBV5-6 and TRBJ2-3; TRBD2 agrees at 12 bases. V lost 4 bases to trimming and J lost 4 bases; unmatched junction nucleotides: 4. Germline lookup yields CDR1 SGHDT and CDR2 YYEEEE. The CDR3 runs to 15 residues. CDR3 loop: CASSPLAGGADTQYF. The CDR3 DNA reads TGTGCCAGCAGCCCACTAGCGGGAGGAGCAGATACGCAGTATTTT.

This clonotype was counted at least ten times. This chain uses TRBV6-5 with TRBJ2-5; 12 bases agree with TRBD1. Losses at the gene ends were 10 bases for V and 4 bases for J; bases not matched to a gene: 7. This CDR3 has 14 amino acids. Germline lookup yields CDR1 MNHEY and CDR2 SVGAGI. CDR3 nucleotide sequence: TGTGCCACCGGGACAGGGGGCCGGGGAGAGACCCAGTACTTC. This gives the protein CATGTGGRGETQYF.

At least ten counts were recorded for this clonotype. The chain couples TRBV29-1 to TRBJ2-1; the D gene is possibly TRBD1 (5 bases). The V end was cut by 7 bases, the J end by 1 base, with 11 bases between. Germline V gene sequence: CDR1 SQVTM, CDR2 ANQGSEA. This CDR3 is built from 13 residues. CDR3 sequence reads: CSAETVSYNEQFF. The CDR3 nucleotides read TGCAGCGCAGAGACAGTTTCCTACAATGAGCAGTTCTTC.

This clonotype has only a few counts. CDR3 DNA sequence: TGCAGCGCCACCGGGGAGGTATTGAACACTGAAGCTTTCTTT. Protein: CSATGEVLNTEAFF. The gene calls are TRBV29-1 and TRBJ1-1; D ambiguous. Between the trimmed V and J ends, which lost 7 bases and 0 bases, there was a span of 15 bases. This CDR3 contains 14 residues. Per the germline V gene, CDR1 is SQVTM and CDR2 is ANQGSEA. Combining the CDR3 with reference TRBV29-1 and TRBJ1-1 gives the whole variable domain SAVISQKPSRDICQRGTSLTIQCQVDSQVTMMFWYRQQPGQSLTLIATANQGSEATYESGFVIDKFPISRPNLTFSTLTVSNMSPEDSSIYLCSATGEVLNTEAFFGQGTRLTVV.

This clonotype ranks as medium-sized (0.01 to 0.1%). The chain joins TRBV27 to TRBJ1-5; 10 positions agree with TRBD1. The CDR3 spans 13 residues. The junction had 0 bases not matched to a gene; V was cut back by 5 bases and J by 5 bases. Germline-derived CDR1 and CDR2 are MNHEY and SMNVEV (reference sequence). The CDR3 is CASSDRGHQPQHF. For the CDR3, the DNA is TGTGCCAGCAGTGACAGGGGGCATCAGCCCCAGCATTTT.

This clonotype is categorized as medium-sized. The J gene is TRBJ2-3, the V gene TRBV10-3; no definite D call. Per the germline V gene, CDR1 is ENHRY and CDR2 is SYGVKD. V lost 3 bases and J 1 base, leaving 14 bases between the germline ends. This CDR3 contains 16 residues. Here the CDR3 DNA reads TGTGCCATCAGTGAACTCCAGACACCCGGCACAGATACGCAGTATTTT. Amino acid sequence: CAISELQTPGTDTQYF.

This clonotype is termed medium-sized. The chain couples TRBV7-9 to TRBJ2-2; 8 nucleotides align to TRBD1. V dropped 2 bases and J dropped 6; count of bases not matched to a gene: 8. CDR1 SEHNR and CDR2 FQNEAQ come from the germline V gene (reference sequence). The CDR3 covers 16 residues. CDR3 nucleotide sequence: TGTGCCAGCAGCTTACGACAGGGGATAAACTCCGGGGAGCTGTTTTTT. Its translation is CASSLRQGINSGELFF. Full variable domain (outside the CDR3, taken from reference TRBV7-9 and TRBJ2-2): DTGVSQNPRHKITKRGQNVTFRCDPISEHNRLYWYRQTLGQGPEFLTYFQNEAQLEKSRLLSDRFSAERPKGSFSTLEIQRTEQGDSAMYLCASSLRQGINSGELFFGEGSRLTVL.

This clonotype was observed a handful of times. The gene calls are TRBV20-1 and TRBJ2-3, with D possibly being TRBD2 (6 bases). Germline V gives CDR1 DFQATT, CDR2 SNEGSKA (reference sequence). The CDR3 runs 13 residues. V was cut by 3 bases and J by 2 bases, with 9 bases left in between. The CDR3 here is CSASSGDTDTQYF. The CDR3 DNA sequence: TGCAGTGCTAGTTCGGGGGACACAGATACGCAGTATTTT.

This clonotype qualifies as medium-sized. In nucleotides, the CDR3 is TGTGCCAGCAGTTCGGAACCGATAGGGACTGAAGCTTTCTTT. It translates to CASSSEPIGTEAFF. The rearrangement joins TRBV6-5 to TRBJ1-1; no firm D call. The CDR3 totals 14 residues. Germline assignment: CDR1 MNHEY and CDR2 SVGAGI. Trimming removed 4 bases from V and 5 bases from J, with 14 bases in between.

There are many counts of this clonotype. V usage is TRBV28 and J usage is TRBJ1-1; D remains ambiguous. Germline CDR1 and CDR2: MDHEN and SYDVKM. CDR3 length equals 12 residues. V was pared by 6 bases and J by 9 bases, with 14 bases between. The CDR3 sequence is CASSSTSLQAFF. The CDR3 nucleotides are TGTGCCAGCAGCTCCACATCGCTACAAGCTTTCTTT.

This clonotype is medium-sized within its sample. The rearrangement uses TRBV5-5 and TRBJ1-2; the D is unclear. CDR3 length equals 12 residues. The germline V and J ends were trimmed by 5 bases and 4 bases, with 9 bases remaining between them. Germline CDR1 and CDR2: SGHKS and YYEKEE (reference sequence). The DNA for the CDR3 is TGTGCCAGCAGAAAGGGCACCTATGGCTACACCTTC. Translation gives CASRKGTYGYTF.

This clonotype rates as medium-sized (0.01 to 0.1%). This chain joins TRBV20-1 and TRBJ2-2, with D tentatively TRBD2 (5 bases). Trimming took off 0 bases at V and 1 base at J, with 18 bases between the two ends. Per germline, CDR1 DFQATT and CDR2 SNEGSKA (reference sequence). This CDR3 region has 18 residues. The CDR3 here is CSARDLRLSGGNTGELFF. In nucleotides, the CDR3 is TGCAGTGCTAGAGATTTGAGGTTGAGTGGAGGGAACACCGGGGAGCTGTTTTTT.

By sample fraction, this clonotype is medium-sized. The chain is built from TRBV28 and TRBJ1-6, with TRBD1 matching 9 bases. Germline V gene sequence: CDR1 MDHEN, CDR2 SYDVKM. Trimming removed 5 bases from V and 9 bases from J; junction bases left unmatched: 8. There are 15 residues in the CDR3. CDR3 nucleotides: TGTGCCAGCAGTCCATCCGGACAGGGGAGTTCACCCCTCCACTTT. Translated, it gives CASSPSGQGSSPLHF.

By sample fraction, this clonotype is medium-sized. The chain carries TRBV28 and TRBJ2-5, with 7 bases that match TRBD2. The CDR3 runs 16 residues. J was trimmed by 5 bases and V by 5 bases; bases with no gene match: 14. In germline, CDR1 is MDHEN, CDR2 SYDVKM. The chain's CDR3 is CASSTPGLMGGETQYF. In nucleotides, the CDR3 is TGTGCCAGCAGTACCCCGGGGCTCATGGGGGGGGAGACCCAGTACTTC.

This clonotype ranks as medium-sized. V usage is TRBV5-5 and J usage is TRBJ1-1, with 8 bases identical to TRBD1. CDR1 SGHKS and CDR2 YYEKEE come from the germline V gene (reference sequence). Trimming took 4 bases from V and 11 from J; bases not matched to a gene: 13. This CDR3 contains 14 residues. CDR3: CASSPPDRDFEAFF. CDR3 DNA: TGTGCCAGCAGCCCCCCGGACAGGGACTTTGAGGCTTTCTTT. Based on the CDR3 plus reference TRBV5-5 and TRBJ1-1, the full variable domain is DAGVTQSPTHLIKTRGQQVTLRCSPISGHKSVSWYQQVLGQGPQFIFQYYEKEERGRGNFPDRFSARQFPNYSSELNVNALLLGDSALYLCASSPPDRDFEAFFGQGTRLTVV.

The table lists this clonotype with many counts. The rearrangement uses TRBV29-1 and TRBJ2-1; D is possibly TRBD1 (6 bases). CDR1 and CDR2 from the germline V gene are SQVTM and ANQGSEA. V shed 0 bases and J shed 4 bases, with 16 bases lying between them. The CDR3 totals 16 residues. CDR3 protein: CSVEDLYRATYNEQFF. DNA for the CDR3: TGCAGCGTTGAAGACCTTTACAGGGCTACTTACAATGAGCAGTTCTTC.

In this sample, this clonotype turned up a few times. The chain recombines TRBV5-6 with TRBJ2-7; no definite D call. The CDR3 extends over 14 amino acids. Germline assignment: CDR1 SGHDT and CDR2 YYEEEE. Trimming removed 0 bases at V and 2 bases at J, with 9 bases between. The CDR3 DNA reads as TGTGCCAGCAGCTTGGCCGGCAGACCCTACGAGCAGTACTTC. This gives the protein CASSLAGRPYEQYF.

This clonotype is termed medium-sized. V and J are TRBV12-3 or TRBV12-4 and TRBJ1-5, with D unresolved. V lost 6 bases and J 1 base, leaving 4 bases between the germline ends. This CDR3 has 12 residues. The CDR3 region is CASRQSNQPQHF. CDR3 in DNA: TGTGCCAGCAGACAGAGCAATCAGCCCCAGCATTTT.

Ten or more counts support this clonotype. The chain links TRBV6-1 to TRBJ1-6; TRBD1 is a possible D gene (5 bases). Germline-derived CDR1 and CDR2 are MNHNS and SASEGT. V was shortened by 2 bases and J by 9 bases, with 17 bases between the two germline ends. This CDR3 comprises 16 residues. The CDR3 sequence: CASSERGLAGSSPLHF. The CDR3 DNA reads TGTGCCAGCAGTGAAAGGGGCCTCGCGGGAAGTTCACCCCTCCACTTT.